Presented here are 25 T cell receptor beta chains from one specimen sequenced in a study of shared clonotypes between healthy human individuals. Naive CD8 isolation took CD45RO-negative cells positively selected for CCR7 and excluded terminally differentiated effector memory CD45RA+ cells. Method: immunoSEQ multiplex PCR; TCRdb's copy keeps in-frame clones and lacks some. The table has some 2 million clones, around 96% seen once. Sequenced: naive CD8+ T cells sorted from blood. The receptors stem from a man between 18 and 29 years old in good health.

This clone was observed once. The V and J genes are TRBV6-1 and TRBJ1-5, with 9 bases matching TRBD1. The germline V gene has CDR1 MNHNS and CDR2 SASEGT. The CDR3 is 16 residues long. J was trimmed by 3 bases and V by 4 bases; bases with no gene match: 7. CDR3 in amino acids: CASSAGRDRVNQPQHF. CDR3 bases: TGTGCCAGCAGTGCAGGCCGGGACAGGGTCAATCAGCCCCAGCATTTT.

The chain has TRBV5-4 and TRBJ1-1; D remains ambiguous. The CDR3 runs 15 residues. With 4 bases removed from V and 3 bases from J, the gap between germline ends came to 16 bases. CDR1 and CDR2 from the germline V gene are SGHNT and YYREEE (reference sequence). The CDR3, as DNA: TGTGCCAGCAGCCTACCTAGCCAAGGGTACACTGAAGCTTTCTTT. Residues: CASSLPSQGYTEAFF. Together with reference TRBV5-4 and TRBJ1-1, the CDR3 gives the full variable domain: ETGVTQSPTHLIKTRGQQVTLRCSSQSGHNTVSWYQQALGQGPQFIFQYYREEENGRGNFPPRFSGLQFPNYSSELNVNALELDDSALYLCASSLPSQGYTEAFFGQGTRLTVV.

The J gene is TRBJ2-5, the V gene TRBV6-5; D remains ambiguous. This CDR3 has 14 amino acids. From germline, CDR1 is MNHEY and CDR2 SVGAGI. Deletions cut 8 bases from V and 5 bases from J, with 18 bases between. CDR3 sequence: CASSPNPQLETQYF. The CDR3 coding sequence is TGTGCCAGCTCACCGAACCCCCAGCTGGAGACCCAGTACTTC.

V usage is TRBV7-9 and J usage is TRBJ2-5; D gene uncertain. The length of the CDR3 is 12 residues. The V gene lost 7 bases and the J gene lost 5 bases, with 11 bases spanning the gap. The germline CDR1 and CDR2 sequences are SEHNR and FQNEAQ (reference sequence). CDR3 coding DNA: TGTGCCAGCACCCAAGGAGTGGAGACCCAGTACTTC. This translates into CASTQGVETQYF. Drawing the rest from reference TRBV7-9 and TRBJ2-5, the complete variable domain is DTGVSQNPRHKITKRGQNVTFRCDPISEHNRLYWYRQTLGQGPEFLTYFQNEAQLEKSRLLSDRFSAERPKGSFSTLEIQRTEQGDSAMYLCASTQGVETQYFGPGTRLLVL.

The J gene is TRBJ2-7, the V gene TRBV7-6; TRBD2 is a possible D gene (7 bases). Germline V lookup: CDR1 SGHVS, CDR2 FNYEAQ. The CDR3 has 14 amino acids. V was clipped by 4 bases and J by 4 bases, with 14 bases between them. The CDR3 coding sequence is TGTGCCAGCAGCTCAGGGGCCGGGGGGTACGAGCAGTACTTC. Translated: CASSSGAGGYEQYF.

The rearrangement joins TRBV6-1 to TRBJ2-1; 8 bases map to TRBD1. The CDR3 loop spans 14 amino acids. Germline-derived CDR1 and CDR2 are MNHNS and SASEGT. V gave up 5 bases and J gave up 3 bases; unmatched junction bases: 3. DNA for the CDR3: TGTGCCAGCAGTTCCGACAGGGGCTACAATGAGCAGTTCTTC. This encodes CASSSDRGYNEQFF.

Comment on this clone: Other DNA sequences in the sample encode the same CDR3. V is TRBV5-4 and J is TRBJ1-2, with 7 bases lining up with TRBD1. Germline trimming cut 3 bases from V and 4 bases from J; bases unmatched to any gene: 0. CDR3 size: 12 residues. Looked up from germline, CDR1 is SGHNT and CDR2 is YYREEE (reference sequence). CDR3 protein: CASSSGGYGYTF. The DNA for the CDR3 is TGTGCCAGCAGCTCAGGGGGCTATGGCTACACCTTC.

This rearrangement joins TRBV5-4 to TRBJ2-3; 11 bases fit TRBD2. The germline CDR1 and CDR2 sequences are SGHNT and YYREEE (reference sequence). Unmatched junction bases numbered 9, after V lost 7 bases and J lost 5 bases. This CDR3 contains 15 residues. The CDR3 coding sequence is TGTGCCAGCTCCGTAGCGGGAGGGCCAATAGATACGCAGTATTTT. It is translated as CASSVAGGPIDTQYF.

This chain connects TRBV27 to TRBJ1-1; D remains unclear. With 5 bases removed from V and 7 bases from J, the gap between germline ends came to 17 bases. Germline V gene data show CDR1 as MNHEY and CDR2 as SMNVEV (reference sequence). The CDR3 is made up of 14 amino acids. The CDR3: CASSPGVAGSEAFF. CDR3 in DNA: TGTGCCAGCAGTCCCGGGGTGGCGGGAAGTGAAGCTTTCTTT.

A few counts support this clone. This sample also contains other DNA sequences that code for the same CDR3. J is TRBJ2-2 and V is TRBV6-5; D remains unclear. Trimming left V 3 bases short and J 7 bases short, with 3 bases between. This CDR3 has 11 residues. The V gene's germline CDR1 is MNHEY and CDR2 SVGAGI. CDR3 sequence (DNA): TGTGCCAGCAGTTATGGCGGGGAGCTGTTTTTT. This encodes CASSYGGELFF.

The rearrangement uses TRBV7-3 and TRBJ2-5, with TRBD1 matching over 8 bases. Germline V gene lookup returns CDR1 SGHTA and CDR2 FQGTGA. This CDR3 comprises 16 residues. V dropped 5 bases and J dropped 5; count of bases not matched to a gene: 13. The CDR3 DNA reads as TGTGCCAGCAGCCCGAGTGGGGCAGGGGGCGCCGAGACCCAGTACTTC. Translated, it gives CASSPSGAGGAETQYF.

This chain uses TRBV1 with TRBJ2-5; the D call in the table, TRBD1, was not verified against the DNA. TRBV1 is reported as a pseudogene. The CDR3 extends over 15 amino acids. CDR3 protein: CTSSPGTGTFETQYF. CDR3 in DNA: TGCACCAGCAGTCCTGGGACAGGGACGTTTGAGACCCAGTACTTC.

V usage is TRBV27 and J usage is TRBJ2-2; D may be TRBD1 (6 bases). The V end lost 6 bases, the J end lost 1 base, and 18 bases lay between the germline ends. This CDR3 is built from 17 residues. The germline V gene encodes CDR1 MNHEY and CDR2 SMNVEV (reference sequence). This CDR3 is CASSVQWGPLNTGELFF. Here the CDR3 DNA reads TGTGCCAGCAGCGTTCAATGGGGGCCATTGAACACCGGGGAGCTGTTTTTT.

As to this clone: Other DNA sequences in the sample encode the same CDR3. The chain has TRBV7-9 and TRBJ2-1; 7 bases map to TRBD2. CDR1 and CDR2 (germline): SEHNR, FQNEAQ (reference sequence). The CDR3 totals 12 residues. Germline trimming cut 4 bases from V and 6 bases from J; bases unmatched to any gene: 0. CDR3 residues: CASSSSGNEQFF. CDR3 sequence (DNA): TGTGCCAGCAGCTCTAGCGGCAATGAGCAGTTCTTC.

The rearrangement uses TRBV6-5 and TRBJ2-1, with unresolved D. Germline CDR1 reads MNHEY; CDR2 reads SVGAGI. The CDR3 sequence is 16 residues long. The V end was cut by 4 bases, the J end by 7 bases, with 20 bases between. The CDR3 protein is CASSSTLISVGNEQFF. The CDR3 DNA follows: TGTGCCAGCAGTTCGACCTTAATCTCTGTCGGGAATGAGCAGTTCTTC.

With regard to this clone: This CDR3 is also generated by other DNA sequences in the sample. The CDR3 loop reads CASSPGQGVYEQYF. In DNA, the CDR3 is TGTGCCAGCAGTCCCGGACAGGGTGTCTACGAGCAGTACTTC. The chain couples TRBV6-5 to TRBJ2-7, with 8 bases aligning to TRBD1. Germline V lookup: CDR1 MNHEY, CDR2 SVGAGI. V trimming: 5 bases; J trimming: 3 bases; junction bases outside the gene matches: 6. This CDR3 is built from 14 residues.

The V and J genes are TRBV15 and TRBJ2-3, with D tentatively TRBD2 (7 bases). Germline CDR1 reads LNHNV; CDR2 reads YYDKDF (reference sequence). With 2 bases removed from V and 3 bases from J, the gap between germline ends came to 15 bases. This CDR3 contains 16 residues. Here the CDR3 DNA reads TGTGCCACCAGCAGATTAGGGGGGGGCCCGACAGATACGCAGTATTTT. Translating gives CATSRLGGGPTDTQYF.

On this clone: The same CDR3 is also encoded by other DNA sequences in this sample. The genes are TRBV7-2 and TRBJ2-7; D is uncertain. Between the trimmed V and J ends, which lost 3 bases and 2 bases, there was a span of 8 bases. The CDR3 totals 13 residues. In germline, CDR1 is SGHTA, CDR2 FQGNSA. The CDR3 loop is CASSFYSAYEQYF. The CDR3 bases are TGTGCCAGCAGCTTCTACAGTGCCTACGAGCAGTACTTC.

This clone was recorded only once. The chain recombines TRBV28 with TRBJ2-1; the D gene is possibly TRBD2 (6 bases). The V gene's germline CDR1 is MDHEN and CDR2 SYDVKM. The CDR3 runs 15 residues. V was clipped by 5 bases and J by 0 bases, with 11 bases between them. CDR3 protein: CASSPGLPSYNEQFF. CDR3 in DNA: TGTGCCAGCAGTCCGGGACTTCCCTCCTACAATGAGCAGTTCTTC.

Concerning this clone itself: The sample holds other DNA sequences that translate to the same CDR3. This chain joins TRBV5-1 and TRBJ1-1, with 7 bases identical to TRBD1. CDR3 length equals 14 residues. Germline V lookup: CDR1 SGHRS, CDR2 YFSETQ. V lost 0 bases, J lost 3 bases, and 2 bases stayed unmatched. CDR3 nucleotide sequence: TGCGCCAGCAGCTTGGGACAGGGTTACACTGAAGCTTTCTTT. Amino acid sequence: CASSLGQGYTEAFF.

This clone appeared a single time. The chain couples TRBV7-9 to TRBJ1-5; 9 bases line up with TRBD1. J lost 8 bases, V lost 5 bases, and 10 bases had no gene match. The CDR3 is 15 amino acids. Germline values: CDR1 SEHNR, CDR2 FQNEAQ (reference sequence). The CDR3 DNA sequence: TGTGCCAGCAGCGACTTGACAGGGGGAGATGAGCCCCAGCATTTT. Residues: CASSDLTGGDEPQHF.

V gene TRBV28 combines with J gene TRBJ2-5; 10 positions agree with TRBD1. This CDR3 spans 18 amino acids. Trimming at V came to 2 bases and at J to 1 base, leaving 10 bases not matched to a gene. The germline CDR1 and CDR2 sequences are MDHEN and SYDVKM. The CDR3 here is CASSLLAGTGDPQETQYF. The CDR3 region has the DNA TGTGCCAGCAGTTTACTGGCGGGGACAGGGGATCCCCAAGAGACCCAGTACTTC.

As to this clone: Different DNA sequences within this sample yield the same CDR3. The chain uses TRBV6-6 and TRBJ1-4; no clear D. This CDR3 contains 12 residues. Germline V CDR1 and CDR2: MNHNY, SVGAGI (reference sequence). V was shortened by 0 bases and J by 8 bases, with 4 bases between the two germline ends. DNA of the CDR3: TGTGCCAGCAGTTACTCAAGCGAAAAACTGTTTTTT. This codes for CASSYSSEKLFF.

The rearrangement joins TRBV6-5 to TRBJ1-2, with no clear D. Germline values: CDR1 MNHEY, CDR2 SVGAGI. Trimming removed 0 bases from V and 7 bases from J, with 9 bases in between. The length of the CDR3 is 13 residues. CDR3: CASSYSIPGGYTF. The CDR3 DNA follows: TGTGCCAGCAGTTACTCGATTCCGGGTGGCTACACCTTC.

This chain links TRBV27 with TRBJ2-1, with 9 bases identical to TRBD2. Trimming cost V 3 bases and J 6 bases; bases outside gene matches: 6. Germline V gives CDR1 MNHEY, CDR2 SMNVEV (reference sequence). The CDR3 is made up of 15 amino acids. CDR3 DNA: TGTGCCAGCAGTTTTGGAAGCGGGAGGTTCAATGAGCAGTTCTTC. It encodes CASSFGSGRFNEQFF.